The 2 T cell receptor beta chains given below trace back to one sample, sequenced in a study of a mutant IDH1 vaccine in newly diagnosed glioma. Time point denoted: week 11, during vaccination. With topical imiquimod, each dose of the vaccine consisted of 300 ug of mutant IDH1 20-mer peptide. The protocol was immunoSEQ multiplex PCR, while the TCRdb copy is restricted to in-frame clones and leaves out a portion. This table has 55,000 to 65,000 clones, under 85% appearing once. Their cognate antigens are unknown. Sequencing was performed on PBMCs, taken from a glioma patient whose treatment included an IDH1 peptide vaccine. These receptors came from a man aged 25-40 years with glioma.

This clone occurred once. The chain recombines TRBV6-5 with TRBJ1-1; D gene unclear. V was cut by 5 bases and J by 2 bases, with 9 bases left in between. The length of the CDR3 is 13 residues. Per germline, CDR1 MNHEY and CDR2 SVGAGI. The CDR3 nucleotides are TGTGCCAGCAGTCGCACAGCAAACACTGAAGCTTTCTTT. This translates into CASSRTANTEAFF.

This sequence joins TRBV6-5 and TRBJ2-3; D not certain. Trimming pared 5 bases from V and 2 bases from J, leaving 2 bases between. CDR1 MNHEY and CDR2 SVGAGI come from the germline V gene. This CDR3 is built from 11 residues. This CDR3 is CASSNTDTQYF. The CDR3 DNA sequence: TGTGCCAGCAGTAACACAGATACGCAGTATTTT.